The entry that follows covers one T cell receptor beta chain sequence. No cognate antigen has been identified for it. No clone much larger than this one lies a single base away; base qualities are absent. The cohort included 29 patients with locally advanced or metastatic urothelial carcinoma who were treated at Memorial Sloan Kettering on a trial protocol. Peripheral blood mononuclear cells were collected pretreatment and during treatment, at between 1 and 8 total time points per patient. The Qiagen DNeasy Blood extraction kit was used to purify genomic DNA from total PBMCs and from tumor samples. PBMCs were collected pretreatment and during treatment and were isolated and stored as previously described. This sample is drawn from a study of PD-L1 blockade in urothelial cancer (dated by TCRdb to about 2017). Study-level background: Therapy was started around 2014 for all patients, and atezolizumab 1,200 mg was administered intravenously every 3 weeks. About 85% of the 29 patients were identified as males with urothelial cancer of bladder origin, and a prior smoking history was reported by 18 of 29 patients. Durable clinical benefit was defined as a progression-free survival longer than 6 months, and TCR features were additionally tested against progression-free survival and overall survival. Somatic, immune and clinical correlates of response to PD-L1 blockade with atezolizumab in urothelial cancer were the focus of an exploratory multi-omic analysis. Blood samples were analyzed at 3 weeks after treatment start (second dose) and at 6 weeks after treatment start. Under 30 patients had pretreatment blood TCR-seq, about 25 had at least one posttreatment blood collection, and about 25 had tumor TCR-seq. Pretreatment tumor samples, along with matched peripheral blood serially collected before and after atezolizumab treatment, were subjected to TCR sequencing. In the same patients, pretreatment tumors underwent whole exome sequencing and RNA sequencing in addition to TCR sequencing. Patients had an ECOG performance status of 0 or 1 and had received between 0 and 3 prior chemotherapy regimens. Nine patients reached durable clinical benefit, while some 21 patients did not. Blood samples gave a median of 141,255 T cells and 77,000 or so unique TCRs, with a median clonality of about 0.078.

For this chain, trimming is 3 bases at the V end and 6 bases at the J end, and the number of junction bases without a gene match is 16. From a lookup of the germline V gene (reference sequence), CDR1 and CDR2 are SGHNT and YYREEE. Including cysteine and phenylalanine, the CDR3 has 18 amino acids. Just the 54-base CDR3 DNA is kept, in frame starting at base 1. Synthetic TCR analog templates were spiked into each PCR to estimate absolute template abundance from read counts. TCRbeta CDR3 regions were amplified from genomic DNA with bias-controlled V and J gene primers using the immunoSEQ assay. Sequencing of rearranged TCRbeta segments was done at approximately 20X coverage. In the paper's pipeline: Clustering was used to correct sequencing errors, and CDR3s were annotated against IMGT to assign V, D and J genes. Downstream analyses used only productive TCRbeta rearrangements, leaving out any out-of-frame or stop-codon sequences. To compute clonality, Shannon entropy was normalized by the log of the number of unique productive sequences and then subtracted from one. Fisher's exact test with Benjamini-Hochberg correction, using a cutoff of adjusted p below 0.01, was how clones that differed between time points or between blood and tumor were identified. In its TCRdb copy, this immuneACCESS table keeps in-frame sequences only and misses some clones. Where compared with another copy, unresolved V genes explain less than half of these, and the others have no known cause. V and J calls plus clone size are reproduced from that table; the DNA served to infer D and trimming. This sample comprises 45,000 to 60,000 clones, roughly 84% of them detected only once. 5.8% of the sample goes to the ten largest clones.

The investigation overall reported the following: At 3 weeks after the start of treatment, tumor-associated TCR clones in peripheral blood had expanded more in patients with durable benefit (n of about 21, p = 0.022). Because of the small sample size (n ≈ 27) and the many exploratory analyses performed, the results are intended to be regarded as hypothesis-generating. A pretreatment peripheral blood TCR clonality below the median was linked to improved progression-free and overall survival.

In this chain, TRBV5-4 is recombined with TRBJ2-1; 9 central nucleotides agree with TRBD2. The clonotype originates from a man in his forties with urothelial cancer. Specimen: PBMCs, collected around atezolizumab (anti-PD-L1) treatment. The nucleotide sequence reads as follows: TGTGCCAGCAGCTCGCGGATGCGTGGCGGGAGGGGGGGCAATGAGCAGTTCTTC. Its protein product is CASSSRMRGGRGGNEQFF.